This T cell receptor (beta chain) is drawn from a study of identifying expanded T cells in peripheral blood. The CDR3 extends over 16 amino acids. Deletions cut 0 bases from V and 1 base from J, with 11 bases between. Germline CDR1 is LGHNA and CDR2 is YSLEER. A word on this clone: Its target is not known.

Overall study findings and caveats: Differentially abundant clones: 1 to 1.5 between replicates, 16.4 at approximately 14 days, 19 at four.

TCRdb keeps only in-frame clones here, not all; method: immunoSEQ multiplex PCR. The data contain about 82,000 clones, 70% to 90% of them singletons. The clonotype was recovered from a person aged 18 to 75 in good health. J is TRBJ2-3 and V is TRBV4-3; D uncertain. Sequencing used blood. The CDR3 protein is CASSQDRVAGTDTQYF. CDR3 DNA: TGCGCCAGCAGCCAAGATCGGGTTGCGGGCACAGATACGCAGTATTTT.